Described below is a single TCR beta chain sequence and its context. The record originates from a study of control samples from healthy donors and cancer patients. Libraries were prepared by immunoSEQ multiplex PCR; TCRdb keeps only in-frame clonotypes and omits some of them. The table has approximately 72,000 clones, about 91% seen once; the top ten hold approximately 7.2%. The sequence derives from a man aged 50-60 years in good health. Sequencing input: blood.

CDR3: CAYLTIGGRTNSPLHF. CDR3 sequence (DNA): TGTGCCTATTTAACGATTGGGGGCAGAACTAATTCACCCCTCCACTTT. The chain carries TRBV30 and TRBJ1-6; D is possibly TRBD1 (6 bases). This CDR3 region has 16 residues. Germline assignment: CDR1 GTSNPN and CDR2 SVGIG (reference sequence). The V end was cut by 7 bases, the J end by 6 bases, with 22 bases between.